This TCR beta chain appears in the sequencing data of a study of blood T cell repertoires in COVID-19. About the study: T cells, B-cell-depleted T cells, or PBMCs supplied cDNA or gDNA.

In the original analysis: The authors estimated nucleated cell counts from reference gene primer amplification. Some clones are missing from TCRdb's copy, which holds only in-frame ones; the method was immunoSEQ multiplex PCR. The DNA gave D and trimming, while V, J and clone size come from that table. Of tens of thousands of clones in the sample, less than 85% are singletons; the top ten hold 8.5% to 10%. This CDR3 has 16 amino acids. Germline V gene lookup returns CDR1 SEHNR and CDR2 FQNEAQ (reference sequence). V dropped 1 base and J dropped 8; count of bases not matched to a gene: 8. Sequenced: peripheral blood. The chain combines TRBV7-9 with TRBJ2-1; 10 bases are shared with TRBD2. The clonotype originates from a human donor in a cohort sampled during active COVID-19. This CDR3 is CASSLGLAGAPHEQFF. In DNA form, the CDR3 reads TGTGCCAGCAGCTTAGGGCTAGCGGGGGCACCCCATGAGCAGTTCTTC.